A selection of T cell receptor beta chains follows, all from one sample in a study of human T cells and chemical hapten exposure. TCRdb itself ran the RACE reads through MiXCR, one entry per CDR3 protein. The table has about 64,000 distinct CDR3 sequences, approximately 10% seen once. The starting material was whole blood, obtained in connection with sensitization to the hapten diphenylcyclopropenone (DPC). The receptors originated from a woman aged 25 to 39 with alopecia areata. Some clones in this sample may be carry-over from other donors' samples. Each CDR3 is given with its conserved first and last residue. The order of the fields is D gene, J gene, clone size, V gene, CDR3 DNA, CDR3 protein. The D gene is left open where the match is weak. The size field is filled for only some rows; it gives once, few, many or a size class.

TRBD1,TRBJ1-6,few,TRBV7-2,TGTGCCAGCAGCCAGGACAGGCGGTCACCCCTCCACTTT,CASSQDRRSPLHF
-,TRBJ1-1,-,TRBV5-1,TGCGCCAGCAGTCTGGACTTAACTGAAGCTTTCTTT,CASSLDLTEAFF
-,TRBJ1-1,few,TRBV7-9,TGTGCCAGCAGCTTTGGGGGGACACTTGCCGAAGCTTTCTTT,CASSFGGTLAEAFF
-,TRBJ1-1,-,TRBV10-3,TGTGCCATCAGTGAGTCGAGGGGTAAGAACACTGAAGCTTTCTTT,CAISESRGKNTEAFF
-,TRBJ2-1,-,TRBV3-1,TGTGCCAGCAGCCAAGATTTGGGGTCCCTCAATGAGCAGTTCTTC,CASSQDLGSLNEQFF
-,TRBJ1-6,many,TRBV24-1,TGTGCCACCAGTGATACGGCCTATAATTCACCCCTCCACTTT,CATSDTAYNSPLHF
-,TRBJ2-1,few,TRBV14,TGTGCCAGCGGAGTTAACTACAATGAGCAGTTCTTC,CASGVNYNEQFF
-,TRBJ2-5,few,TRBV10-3,TGTGCCATCAGTGAGTCGGGGGAGACCCAGTACTTC,CAISESGETQYF
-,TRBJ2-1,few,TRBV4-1,TGCGCCAGCAGCCCGACAAACCCACTCAATGAGCAGTTCTTC,CASSPTNPLNEQFF
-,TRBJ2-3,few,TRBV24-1,TGTGCCACCAGTGTCAGGACGAACATGGGGACAGATACGCAGTATTTT,CATSVRTNMGTDTQYF
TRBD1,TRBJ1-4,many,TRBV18,TGTGCCAGCTCGGTGGGGACAGGGTCCGAACTGTTTTTT,CASSVGTGSELFF
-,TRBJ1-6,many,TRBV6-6,TGTGCCAGCAGTTACGATCGCGATTCACCCCTCCACTTT,CASSYDRDSPLHF
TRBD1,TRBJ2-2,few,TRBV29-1,TGCAGCGTTGGACAGGGGGCAACCGGGGAGCTGTTTTTT,CSVGQGATGELFF
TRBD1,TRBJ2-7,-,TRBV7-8,TGTGCCAGCAGCCCACGACAGGGGTCCTACGAGCAGTACTTC,CASSPRQGSYEQYF
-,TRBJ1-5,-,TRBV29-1,TGCAGCGTTGGGCCACCGGGGGGGCAGCCCCAGCATTTT,CSVGPPGGQPQHF
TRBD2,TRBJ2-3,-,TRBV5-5,TGTGCCAGCAGCCGGGGGGCTAGCGGGAGCACAGATACGCAGTATTTT,CASSRGASGSTDTQYF
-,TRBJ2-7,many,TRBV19,TGTGCCAGTAAGGGCTCAGGGGATTCTGCCGAGCAGTACTTC,CASKGSGDSAEQYF
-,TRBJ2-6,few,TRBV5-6,TGTGCCAGCAGGCTGGGACGTTTGTCTGGGGCCAACGTCCTGACTTTC,CASRLGRLSGANVLTF
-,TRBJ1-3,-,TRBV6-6,TGTGCCAGCAGTTACTCCAGGGACTCTGGAAACACCATATATTTT,CASSYSRDSGNTIYF
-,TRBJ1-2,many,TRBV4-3,TGCGCCAGCAGCCAAGATTGGGGGTTTATCGGGAAGGATGGCTACACCTTC,CASSQDWGFIGKDGYTF
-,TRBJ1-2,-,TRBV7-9,TGTGCCAGCAGCCCTTCGCCCCAGGTGGTTGACACCTTC,CASSPSPQVVDTF
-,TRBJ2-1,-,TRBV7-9,TGTGCCAGCAGCTTACTTTATGAGCAGTTCTTC,CASSLLYEQFF
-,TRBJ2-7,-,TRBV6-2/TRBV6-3,TGTGCCAGCAGTTACCAACTGGGGAGCTCCTACGAGCAGTACTTC,CASSYQLGSSYEQYF
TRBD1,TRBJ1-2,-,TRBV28,TGTGCCAGCAGCCCCGACAGGGAACGGGGCTACACCTTC,CASSPDRERGYTF